What follows describes a single TCR beta chain. The antigen is undetermined. This sample was included in a study of human versus mouse CDR3 diversity and MHC coevolution. Study findings and constraints: Mice had fewer CDR3 deletions and insertions than humans on average.

Germline trimming cut 4 bases from V and 8 bases from J; bases unmatched to any gene: 7. Germline V gene data show CDR1 as SGHAT and CDR2 as FQNNGV. CDR3 length: 15 residues. Libraries were prepared by immunoSEQ multiplex PCR; TCRdb keeps only in-frame clonotypes and omits some of them. The sample yields about 60,000 clones, 85% to 95% seen once. The sequence was collected from a person between 55 and 70 years old in good health. Sequencing was performed on naive CD4+ T cells from blood. As for subset: CD45RO-negative CD62L-positive naive CD4 T cells. V usage is TRBV11-2 and J usage is TRBJ1-4, with 10 bases that match TRBD1. Written as DNA, the CDR3 is TGTGCCAGCAGCTCTCCCGGGACAGGGGAGGAAAAACTGTTTTTT. This sequence encodes CASSSPGTGEEKLFF.